The clone carrying this T cell receptor beta chain turned up a few times. Its antigen is not known. The sample originates from a study of post-analysis software for immune sequencing data. Whole-study context: Clinical courses comprised relapsing-remitting, secondary progressive and progressive-relapsing multiple sclerosis. Overall study findings and caveats: Significantly lower normalized Chao1 diversity was found in patients with multiple sclerosis relative to controls. Several TRBV segments were more frequent in patients than controls; TRBV5-6, TRBV5-1 and TRBV20-1 belonged to this group.

Unique molecular identifiers had been added to the TCR beta cDNA libraries. The authors obtained some 500,000 cDNA molecules from approximately 1 to 10 million T cells. TCRdb reprocessed the PCR reads via MiXCR and lists one record per CDR3 protein. The sample lists 740,000 or so distinct CDR3 sequences; about 50% were seen once. This CDR3 is 13 amino acids long. J gave up 4 bases and V 5 bases, and 1 base lay outside the gene matches. Germline V gene lookup returns CDR1 SGHTA and CDR2 FQGTGA. This receptor was obtained from a girl between 10 and 17 years old with multiple sclerosis. The material sequenced was blood. V usage is TRBV7-3 and J usage is TRBJ2-3, with TRBD2 identical over 9 bases. CDR3 DNA: TGTGCCAGCAGCCCTAGCGGGGCAGATACGCAGTATTTT. Protein product: CASSPSGADTQYF. Based on the CDR3 plus reference TRBV7-3 and TRBJ2-3, the full variable domain is GAGVSQTPSNKVTEKGKYVELRCDPISGHTALYWYRQSLGQGPEFLIYFQGTGAADDSGLPNDRFFAVRPEGSVSTLKIQRTERGDSAVYLCASSPSGADTQYFGPGTRLTVL.